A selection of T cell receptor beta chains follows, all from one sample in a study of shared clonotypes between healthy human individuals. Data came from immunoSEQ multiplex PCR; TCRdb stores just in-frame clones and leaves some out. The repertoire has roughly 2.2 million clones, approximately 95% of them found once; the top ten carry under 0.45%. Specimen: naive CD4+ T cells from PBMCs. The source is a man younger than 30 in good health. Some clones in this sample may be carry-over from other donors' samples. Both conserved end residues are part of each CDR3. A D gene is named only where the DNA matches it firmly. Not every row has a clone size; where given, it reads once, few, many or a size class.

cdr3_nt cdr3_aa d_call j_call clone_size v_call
TGTGCCACCAACAGGGTAGGGGATGAAAAACTGTTTTTT CATNRVGDEKLFF - TRBJ1-4 - TRBV6-1
TGTGCCAGCAGCAAGGGGACAAGGCTTCCCCAGCCCCAGCATTTT CASSKGTRLPQPQHF - TRBJ1-5 - TRBV21-1
TGTGCCGGGAGGCGTAGCAGCGCCCTACAAGAGACCCAGTACTTC CAGRRSSALQETQYF - TRBJ2-5 - TRBV6-1
TGTGCCAGCACCTCCAGAGGGACTAGTCCTGGGGGTGAGCAGTTCTTC CASTSRGTSPGGEQFF TRBD2 TRBJ2-1 - TRBV27
TGTGCCAGCAGCTTAACTAGGGAAGGAAAACTGTTTTTT CASSLTREGKLFF - TRBJ1-4 - TRBV7-9
TGTGCCAGCAGCTTGTCCGGGGGACTAGCGGGAGCAAAGCAGTACTTC CASSLSGGLAGAKQYF TRBD2 TRBJ2-7 - TRBV7-9
TGTGCCAGCAGCTTGATCGATACCGTTGGAGAGCAGTTCTTC CASSLIDTVGEQFF - TRBJ2-1 - TRBV13
TGTGCCAGCAGCTTAGATAGACTAGCGTACAATGAGCAGTTCTTC CASSLDRLAYNEQFF TRBD2 TRBJ2-1 once TRBV11-3
TGTGCCAGCAGCACCGGGACAGGGGGTTTTGGCTACACCTTC CASSTGTGGFGYTF TRBD1 TRBJ1-2 - TRBV6-5
TGTGCCAGCAGCTTTGGACTAGCGGGCGAGCAGTACTTC CASSFGLAGEQYF TRBD2 TRBJ2-7 - TRBV7-8
TGTGCCAGCAGCTTAGTCCGGACAATCTCCTACGAGCAGTACTTC CASSLVRTISYEQYF - TRBJ2-7 - TRBV7-2
TGTGCCACCAGCAGAGCCCCGGGGGGACCACACTCCTACGAGCAGTACTTC CATSRAPGGPHSYEQYF TRBD2 TRBJ2-7 - TRBV15
TGCGCCAGCAGCTTGGTCCCCGGGACTAGCGGGAGGAACTCTGGGGCCAACGTCCTGACTTTC CASSLVPGTSGRNSGANVLTF TRBD2 TRBJ2-6 - TRBV5-1
TGTGCCAGCAGAATATCCGGCGCTGAAGCTTTCTTT CASRISGAEAFF - TRBJ1-1 - TRBV28
TGTGCCAGCAGCAAAAAAGCCAGGGGGCGCCTCCACGAGCAGTACTTC CASSKKARGRLHEQYF - TRBJ2-7 - TRBV21-1
TGCGCCAGCAGCTTGGTTCTCGGAGGGGGCACAGATACGCAGTATTTT CASSLVLGGGTDTQYF - TRBJ2-3 - TRBV5-1
TGTGCCAGCAGCTTACTAGGCCTTATGGAACCCCAGTACTTC CASSLLGLMEPQYF - TRBJ2-5 - TRBV7-9
TGCGCCAGCAGCCAAGAGGCACAGCCCTATGGCTACACCTTC CASSQEAQPYGYTF - TRBJ1-2 - TRBV4-1
TGTGCCAGCAGCAGAAGCAGGGGTACTGAAGCTTTCTTT CASSRSRGTEAFF - TRBJ1-1 - TRBV14
TGCGCCAGCAGCCAAGATCGGGGTAGCAATCAGCCCCAGCATTTT CASSQDRGSNQPQHF - TRBJ1-5 - TRBV4-3
TGTGCCAGCAGTGTTAGTCCTAACTATGGCTACACCTTC CASSVSPNYGYTF - TRBJ1-2 - TRBV2
TGTGCCAGCAGCCCCGAACGGGGGACTCCGTATACGCAGTATTTT CASSPERGTPYTQYF - TRBJ2-3 - TRBV7-3
TGTGCCAGCAGTGGTTTGGACAGAGGTAACACTGAAGCTTTCTTT CASSGLDRGNTEAFF - TRBJ1-1 - TRBV6-1
TGTGCCACCAGCCACCCCGGGACTCATATTCAAGAGACCCAGTACTTC CATSHPGTHIQETQYF - TRBJ2-5 - TRBV15
TGTGCCAGCAGCTCCCATTCGGGTGAGCAGTTCTTC CASSSHSGEQFF - TRBJ2-1 - TRBV7-8
TGCGCCAGCAGCCTACTACTAGCGGGAGGGCCGGAGACCCAGTACTTC CASSLLLAGGPETQYF TRBD2 TRBJ2-5 once TRBV5-1
TGCGCCAGCAGCCCTAGGACAGGGGGCGTACTCCAAGAGACCCAGTACTTC CASSPRTGGVLQETQYF TRBD1 TRBJ2-5 - TRBV4-3
TGTGCCAGCAGTGGCAGGGAACGCAATCAGCCCCAGCATTTT CASSGRERNQPQHF - TRBJ1-5 - TRBV2